This section outlines one T cell receptor (beta chain) sequence together with its context. Which antigen it targets is not known. Base-call qualities are not available, and no considerably larger clone is one nucleotide away. This sample was included in a study of technical replicates of blood from a few donors (dated by TCRdb to the late 2010s). Based on the germline V gene, the CDR1 and CDR2 sequences are SGDLS and YYNGEE. V is pared back by 0 bases and J by 2 bases, with 12 bases lying between the germline termini. The CDR3 runs 17 residues from the cysteine to the phenylalanine. The only DNA kept is the CDR3, 51 bases in frame from the first base. Receptor libraries were prepared by the immunoSEQ multiplex PCR assay. TCRdb limited this immuneACCESS table to in-frame rearrangements with V and J called. A share of clones is missing; checked studies link under half to unresolved V genes, and the rest is unexplained. The table for this sample lists some 87,000 clones; roughly 97% of them were counted only once. The ten most abundant clones make up 0.18% of the sample.

Material: T cells isolated from PBMCs. This TCR was sampled from a human donor in good health. Here the chain combines TRBV9 and TRBJ2-6; no D segment can be confidently identified. The CDR3 is CASSVDASRTGANVLTF. The DNA sequence is given as TGTGCCAGCAGCGTAGACGCCAGCAGGACTGGGGCCAACGTCCTGACTTTC. Where the CDR3 stops, the reference TRBV9 and TRBJ2-6 genes take over; the full variable domain is DSGVTQTPKHLITATGQRVTLRCSPRSGDLSVYWYQQSLDQGLQFLIQYYNGEERAKGNILERFSAQQFPDLHSELNLSSLELGDSALYFCASSVDASRTGANVLTFGAGSRLTVL.